A single sample gave rise to the 26 T cell receptor beta chains below, sequenced in a study of shared clonotypes between healthy human individuals. Assay: immunoSEQ multiplex PCR; the TCRdb copy retains only in-frame clones and omits some. The repertoire holds approximately 2.1 million clones, 85% to 95% seen once, with approximately 0.4% in the top ten. The sample taken for sequencing was naive CD4+ T cells from PBMCs. Subset denoted: CD45RA+ positively selected. These receptors all stem from a man younger than 35 in good health. Some clones in this sample may be carry-over from other donors' samples.

V gene TRBV7-2 combines with J gene TRBJ1-3, with 7 nucleotides matching TRBD1. V was pared by 4 bases and J by 6 bases, with 9 bases of the junction left unmatched. The CDR3 covers 15 residues. Germline V gene lookup returns CDR1 SGHTA and CDR2 FQGNSA. CDR3 amino acids: CASSSRARGVNTIYF. In nucleotides, the CDR3 is TGTGCCAGCAGCTCCAGGGCCAGGGGGGTAAACACCATATATTTT. The full variable domain, completed using reference TRBV7-2 and TRBJ1-3, is GAGVSQSPSNKVTEKGKDVELRCDPISGHTALYWYRQSLGQGLEFLIYFQGNSAPDKSGLPSDRFSAERTGGSVSTLTIQRTQQEDSAVYLCASSSRARGVNTIYFGEGSWLTVV.

The rearrangement links TRBV5-1 to TRBJ1-1; tentatively, D is TRBD1 (6 bases). V was trimmed by 3 bases and J by 0 bases, leaving 12 bases between them. Germline V gene sequence: CDR1 SGHRS, CDR2 YFSETQ. This CDR3 has 15 residues. The CDR3 loop is CASSWGAGMNTEAFF. The CDR3 bases are TGCGCCAGCAGCTGGGGGGCAGGGATGAACACTGAAGCTTTCTTT.

The chain links TRBV7-3 to TRBJ2-7; D may match TRBD1 or TRBD2 (5 bases each). Germline V CDR1 and CDR2: SGHTA, FQGTGA. Trimming cost V 2 bases and J 2 bases, with 10 bases left between them. The length of the CDR3 is 14 residues. This CDR3 reads CASSLGTYPYEQYF. The CDR3 nucleotides read TGTGCCAGCAGCTTAGGGACGTACCCCTACGAGCAGTACTTC. The full variable domain, completed using reference TRBV7-3 and TRBJ2-7, is GAGVSQTPSNKVTEKGKYVELRCDPISGHTALYWYRQSLGQGPEFLIYFQGTGAADDSGLPNDRFFAVRPEGSVSTLKIQRTERGDSAVYLCASSLGTYPYEQYFGPGTRLTVT.

The chain is built from TRBV7-7 and TRBJ2-3, with D maybe TRBD1 (7 bases). Germline CDR1 is SSHAT and CDR2 is FNYEAQ (reference sequence). The V end was cut by 0 bases, the J end by 4 bases, with 11 bases between. The CDR3 spans 15 residues. The DNA for the CDR3 is TGTGCCAGCAGCTTAGCTAGCGGACAGGCAGATACGCAGTATTTT. It yields the protein CASSLASGQADTQYF.

The CDR3 loop is CASSFSETLVPEAFF. CDR3 DNA: TGTGCCAGCAGCTTTTCGGAGACGCTGGTCCCTGAAGCTTTCTTT. The V call is TRBV5-8, the J call TRBJ1-1, with D hard to call. Trimming removed 2 bases at V and 6 bases at J, with 17 bases between. The CDR3 is 15 amino acids. Germline assignment: CDR1 SGHTS and CDR2 YDEGEE.

This chain joins TRBV5-1 and TRBJ2-3; tentatively, D is TRBD2 (6 bases). Germline values: CDR1 SGHRS, CDR2 YFSETQ. The CDR3 runs 17 residues. Trimming took 1 base from V and 0 from J, leaving 15 bases between them. The CDR3 nucleotides read TGCGCCAGCAGCTTGCGGTTTCTAGCGACTAGCACAGATACGCAGTATTTT. Residues: CASSLRFLATSTDTQYF.

The chain links TRBV5-1 to TRBJ1-2; D is unresolved. The CDR3 is made up of 15 amino acids. The V gene's germline CDR1 is SGHRS and CDR2 YFSETQ. The V end was cut by 0 bases, the J end by 5 bases, with 14 bases between. The CDR3 protein is CASSLAPELEYGYTF. The CDR3 DNA sequence: TGCGCCAGCAGCTTGGCCCCGGAATTAGAGTATGGCTACACCTTC.

J is TRBJ1-5 and V is TRBV15; 7 bases fit TRBD1. Germline V gene data show CDR1 as LNHNV and CDR2 as YYDKDF (reference sequence). Losses at the gene ends were 8 bases for V and 9 bases for J; bases not matched to a gene: 10. This CDR3 is 13 amino acids long. In DNA form, the CDR3 reads TGTGCCACCGGGACAGCCCCGCTATCGCCCCAGCATTTT. This translates into CATGTAPLSPQHF.

This clone was seen only once. The chain couples TRBV5-4 to TRBJ1-2; unclear D gene. The CDR3 contains 14 residues. The V gene's germline CDR1 is SGHNT and CDR2 YYREEE (reference sequence). Trimming took 4 bases from V and 4 from J, leaving 14 bases between them. CDR3 sequence (DNA): TGTGCCAGCAGCCCGGTTGTCGAACTCTATGGCTACACCTTC. This translates into CASSPVVELYGYTF.

The chain uses TRBV4-1 and TRBJ1-2; D gene unclear. Trimming pared 3 bases from V and 2 bases from J, leaving 16 bases between. This CDR3 contains 16 residues. Germline assignment: CDR1 MGHRA and CDR2 YSYEKL. This CDR3 reads CASSHRVKERNYGYTF. In DNA form, the CDR3 reads TGCGCCAGCAGCCATAGGGTCAAGGAAAGAAACTATGGCTACACCTTC.

The chain combines TRBV7-3 with TRBJ2-5; D could derive from TRBD1 or TRBD2 (5 bases each). Looked up from germline, CDR1 is SGHTA and CDR2 is FQGTGA. Trimming took 4 bases from V and 11 from J, leaving 17 bases between them. CDR3 size: 13 residues. DNA for the CDR3: TGTGCCAGCAGCTCCGATCGGGGCTCGGAGCAGTACTTC. This codes for CASSSDRGSEQYF.

Details on this clone: Other DNA variants within this sample encode the same CDR3. J is TRBJ2-7 and V is TRBV7-9, with a weak D call TRBD2 (5 bases). This CDR3 is built from 12 residues. V lost 5 bases and J 3 bases, leaving 8 bases between the germline ends. Germline assignment: CDR1 SEHNR and CDR2 FQNEAQ (reference sequence). The CDR3 nucleotides are TGTGCCAGCAGCCCCCGGGGCTACGAGCAGTACTTC. Translation gives CASSPRGYEQYF.

This clone was picked up one time. CDR3 protein: CASGPLSFGGMTLGEQYF. The CDR3, as DNA: TGTGCCAGCGGGCCCCTAAGTTTTGGGGGTATGACCTTGGGCGAGCAGTACTTC. The chain links TRBV28 to TRBJ2-7; D assignment may be TRBD1 or TRBD2 (5 bases each). In germline, CDR1 is MDHEN, CDR2 SYDVKM. Deletions cut 8 bases from V and 6 bases from J, with 32 bases between. The CDR3 length is 18 residues.

J is TRBJ1-1 and V is TRBV6-1; D gene unclear. This CDR3 region has 14 residues. Trimming left V 5 bases short and J 4 bases short, with 14 bases between. From germline, CDR1 is MNHNS and CDR2 SASEGT. The CDR3 bases are TGTGCCAGCAGTACAGCGGGCCCTGTCACTGAAGCTTTCTTT. This sequence encodes CASSTAGPVTEAFF.

This clone was detected only once. Other DNA sequences in the sample encode the same CDR3. The V and J genes are TRBV5-6 and TRBJ2-7; no reliable D call. From germline, CDR1 is SGHDT and CDR2 YYEEEE. V was clipped by 2 bases and J by 5 bases, with 5 bases between them. The CDR3 runs to 11 residues. The CDR3 DNA reads as TGTGCCAGCAGCTTATACCACGAGCAGTACTTC. Amino acid sequence: CASSLYHEQYF.

The chain carries TRBV7-2 and TRBJ2-1; D unclear. Germline-derived CDR1 and CDR2 are SGHTA and FQGNSA. There are 13 residues in the CDR3. The ends were cut back, 4 bases at V and 9 bases at J, with 13 bases in the middle. The CDR3 nucleotides are TGTGCCAGCAGCTCGGCCACCTGGGGTGAGCAGTTCTTC. Translating gives CASSSATWGEQFF.

This chain connects TRBV10-3 to TRBJ2-7; 7 positions agree with TRBD1. The CDR3 length is 15 residues. The germline V gene has CDR1 ENHRY and CDR2 SYGVKD. V gave up 2 bases and J gave up 2 bases; unmatched junction bases: 6. The CDR3 is CAISEGTGTAYEQYF. The CDR3 DNA reads as TGTGCCATCAGTGAGGGTACCGGGACAGCCTACGAGCAGTACTTC.

The CDR3 DNA reads as TGTGCCAGCAGCAGAGGGAGCAATCAGCCCCAGCATTTT. Translating it yields CASSRGSNQPQHF. The V call is TRBV6-5, the J call TRBJ1-5; D unresolved. This CDR3 contains 13 residues. Germline CDR1 MNHEY, CDR2 SVGAGI. The V end was cut by 6 bases, the J end by 1 base, with 7 bases between.

The V call is TRBV7-2, the J call TRBJ2-5; TRBD1 aligns across 7 bases. This CDR3 is 17 amino acids long. Trimming removed 1 base from V and 7 bases from J; junction bases left unmatched: 15. The germline V gene has CDR1 SGHTA and CDR2 FQGNSA. The CDR3 region is CASSLEDRSYPFGTQYF. For the CDR3, the DNA is TGTGCCAGCAGCTTAGAGGACAGGTCCTACCCCTTTGGGACCCAGTACTTC.

V and J are TRBV6-4 and TRBJ2-6; D not resolved. Trimming removed 3 bases at V and 4 bases at J, with 10 bases between. Germline assignment: CDR1 MRHNA and CDR2 SNTAGT. The CDR3 contains 15 residues. The CDR3: CASSDLPSGANVLTF. CDR3 nucleotide sequence: TGTGCCAGCAGTGATTTGCCCTCCGGGGCCAACGTCCTGACTTTC.

The rearrangement joins TRBV6-5 to TRBJ1-5; 7 bases match TRBD1. The germline gives CDR1 MNHEY, CDR2 SVGAGI. V gave up 4 bases and J gave up 5 bases; unmatched junction bases: 8. The CDR3 totals 15 residues. This CDR3 is CASSSSGTEYQPQHF. CDR3 DNA sequence: TGTGCCAGCAGTTCATCCGGGACAGAGTATCAGCCCCAGCATTTT.

The V and J genes are TRBV5-8 and TRBJ1-1, with D tentatively TRBD1 (5 bases). This CDR3 is 14 amino acids long. Germline lookup yields CDR1 SGHTS and CDR2 YDEGEE. Trimming left V 5 bases short and J 1 base short, with 12 bases between. The DNA of the CDR3 is TGTGCCAGCAGGACCGGGACGGGGAACACTGAAGCTTTCTTT. Amino acids: CASRTGTGNTEAFF.

The chain combines TRBV14 with TRBJ2-3, with D possibly being TRBD1 (5 bases). Germline V gives CDR1 SGHDN, CDR2 FVKESK. The CDR3 loop spans 14 amino acids. V was clipped by 0 bases and J by 3 bases, with 7 bases between them. CDR3 amino acids: CASSQEKGTDTQYF. For the CDR3, the DNA is TGTGCCAGCAGCCAAGAAAAGGGGACAGATACGCAGTATTTT.

This clone has only a few counts. This sample includes further DNA sequences coding for the same CDR3. This chain connects TRBV18 to TRBJ1-1; D is ambiguous. This CDR3 has 12 amino acids. Germline-derived CDR1 and CDR2 are KGHSH and LQKENI. V lost 6 bases and J lost 8, with 13 bases in between. CDR3 sequence (DNA): TGTGCCAGCTCCCCTCGGCGTGGAGAAGCTTTCTTT. Protein sequence: CASSPRRGEAFF.

The chain combines TRBV7-3 with TRBJ2-3, with 8 nucleotides matching TRBD1. V was pared by 3 bases and J by 0 bases, with 2 bases of the junction left unmatched. Germline V lookup: CDR1 SGHTA, CDR2 FQGTGA. This CDR3 has 15 amino acids. CDR3 sequence reads: CASSLTGVSTDTQYF. CDR3 sequence (DNA): TGTGCCAGCAGCTTGACAGGGGTTAGCACAGATACGCAGTATTTT.

The CDR3 nucleotides are TGTGCCAGCAGTTTCCGATTAGGACGGAACTCTGGGGCCAACGTCCTGACTTTC. This codes for CASSFRLGRNSGANVLTF. The chain uses TRBV28 and TRBJ2-6; D call uncertain. The CDR3 spans 18 residues. V was pared by 3 bases and J by 0 bases, with 15 bases between. Germline V gene lookup returns CDR1 MDHEN and CDR2 SYDVKM.